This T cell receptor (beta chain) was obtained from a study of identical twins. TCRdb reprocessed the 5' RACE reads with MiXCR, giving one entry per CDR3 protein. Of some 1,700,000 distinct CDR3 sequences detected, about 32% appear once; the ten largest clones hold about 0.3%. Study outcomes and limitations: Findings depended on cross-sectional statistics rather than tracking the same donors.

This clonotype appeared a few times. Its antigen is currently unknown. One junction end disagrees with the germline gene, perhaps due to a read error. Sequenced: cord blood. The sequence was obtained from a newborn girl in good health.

The CDR3 DNA is TGTGCCAGCAGTCCGACAGTGCCCTCCTACGGGCAGTACTTC. This encodes CASSPTVPSYGQYF. The J gene is TRBJ2-7, the V gene TRBV6-2 or TRBV6-3, with a possible D match to TRBD1 (5 bases). Germline V lookup: CDR1 MNHEY, CDR2 SVGEGT. The CDR3 is 14 residues long.